This TCR beta chain was profiled in a study of blood T cell repertoires in COVID-19. Study background: Sample material is recorded as cDNA or gDNA derived from T cells, B-cell-depleted T cells, or PBMCs.

Assay: immunoSEQ multiplex PCR; the TCRdb copy retains only in-frame clones and omits some. The sample includes 150,000 to 200,000 clones, 70% to 90% of them seen just once. As to this clone: This sample includes further DNA sequences coding for the same CDR3.

In germline, CDR1 is SNHLY, CDR2 FYNNEI. V lost 7 bases to trimming and J lost 1 base, with 10 bases between them. The CDR3 is made up of 13 amino acids. The receptor was isolated from a woman younger than 45 with active or convalescent COVID-19. The V call is TRBV2, the J call TRBJ1-1, with a weak D call TRBD1 (5 bases). Sequencing was done on a sample of peripheral blood. The CDR3: CASTKGENTEAFF. The CDR3 DNA reads TGTGCCAGCACTAAAGGGGAGAACACTGAAGCTTTCTTT.